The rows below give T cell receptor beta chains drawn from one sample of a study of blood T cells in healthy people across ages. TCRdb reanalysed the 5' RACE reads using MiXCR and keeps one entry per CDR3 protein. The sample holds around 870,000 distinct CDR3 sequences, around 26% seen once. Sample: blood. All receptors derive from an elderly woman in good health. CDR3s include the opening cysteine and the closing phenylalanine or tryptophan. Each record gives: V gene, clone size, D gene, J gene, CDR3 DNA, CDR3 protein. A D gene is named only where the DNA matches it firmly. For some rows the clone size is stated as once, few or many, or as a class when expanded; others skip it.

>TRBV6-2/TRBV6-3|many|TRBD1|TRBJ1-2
TGTGCCACTGGACAGGGCCATGGCTACACCTTC
CATGQGHGYTF
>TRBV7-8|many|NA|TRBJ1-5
TGTGCCAGCAGATCCGAAGCAGGGCCGATAAATCAGCCCCAGCATTTT
CASRSEAGPINQPQHF
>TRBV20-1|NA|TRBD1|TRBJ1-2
TGCAGTGTTAATGAAGTTTACAGGGGTTCCAACTATGGCTACACCTTC
CSVNEVYRGSNYGYTF
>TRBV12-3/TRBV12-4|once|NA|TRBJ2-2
TGTGCCAGCAGTCACAGGGATAGTAACACCGGGGAGCTGTTTTTT
CASSHRDSNTGELFF
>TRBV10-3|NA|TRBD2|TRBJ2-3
TGTGCCATCAGGGGACTAGCGGGGGAAATAGATACGCAGTATTTT
CAIRGLAGEIDTQYF
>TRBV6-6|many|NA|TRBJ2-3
TGTGCCAGCAGTTACGGGCGGGGGCCCAGCACAGATACGCAGTATTTT
CASSYGRGPSTDTQYF
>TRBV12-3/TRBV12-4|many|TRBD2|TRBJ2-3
TGTGCCAGCAGCCCAGCTCCCCCGGGACTAGTCACAGATACGCAGTATTTT
CASSPAPPGLVTDTQYF
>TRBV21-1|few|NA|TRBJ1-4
TGTGCCAGCAGCAAAGTCCCTTCCTCCGGGACACTCGGTGAAAAACTGTTTTTT
CASSKVPSSGTLGEKLFF
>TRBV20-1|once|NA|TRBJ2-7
TGCAGTGCTAGAAGCCGGAGACAGTACGACTACGAGCAGTACTTC
CSARSRRQYDYEQYF
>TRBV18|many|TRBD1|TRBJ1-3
TGTGCCAGCTCAACGGGGACAGGGGCTGGAAACACCATATATTTT
CASSTGTGAGNTIYF
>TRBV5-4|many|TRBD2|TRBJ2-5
TGTGCCAGCAGCTTCACTAGCGGGGCCGTGCGTGAGACCCAGTACTTC
CASSFTSGAVRETQYF
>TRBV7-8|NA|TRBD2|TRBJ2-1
TGTGCCAGCAGCCCACTACAGCGGGGGCACTACAATGAGCAGTTCTTC
CASSPLQRGHYNEQFF
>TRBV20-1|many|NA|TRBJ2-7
TGCAGTGCTAGACCCGGGGGCTTCTCCTACGAGCAGTACTTC
CSARPGGFSYEQYF
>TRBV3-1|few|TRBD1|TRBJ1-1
TGTGCCAGCAGCCAACGGGACAGGAGGCACACTGAAGCTTTCTTT
CASSQRDRRHTEAFF
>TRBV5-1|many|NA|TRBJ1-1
TGCGCCAGCAGCTTGATCGGGGGAGAGAACACTGAAGCTTTCTTT
CASSLIGGENTEAFF